The clone carrying this TCR beta chain showed up many times. The antigen remains undetermined. The sample comes from a study of T-cell reconstitution after alpha-beta-depleted transplantation in children. Study findings and constraints: Newly made T cells mostly supplied T-cell counts and diversity one year after transplant. Two months or so post-transplant, alpha-beta T cells reportedly derived from several hundred expanded graft clones.

The CDR3 runs 15 residues. Trimming removed 6 bases at V and 0 bases at J, with 17 bases between. The germline V gene has CDR1 SQVTM and CDR2 ANQGSEA. The TCRbeta library was prepared with unique molecular identifiers. TCRdb processed the PCR reads anew with MiXCR; each CDR3 protein has one entry. The repertoire holds approximately 190,000 distinct CDR3 sequences, 7.5% to 9.5% seen once, with less than 40% in the top ten. The sample consisted of PBMCs, mostly from graft donor cells, taken 360 days after TCRalphabeta/CD19-depleted stem cell transplant. This sequence joins TRBV29-1 and TRBJ1-1, with a possible D match to TRBD1 (5 bases). The sequence was collected from a male patient aged 2 to 9 who had a stem cell transplant for acute myeloid leukemia, so the T cells may come from the graft donor. The CDR3 sequence is CSVGGRQILNTEAFF. In nucleotides, the CDR3 is TGCAGCGTGGGGGGACGCCAGATTTTGAACACTGAAGCTTTCTTT. The entire variable domain, with the rest obtained from reference TRBV29-1 and TRBJ1-1, is as follows: SAVISQKPSRDICQRGTSLTIQCQVDSQVTMMFWYRQQPGQSLTLIATANQGSEATYESGFVIDKFPISRPNLTFSTLTVSNMSPEDSSIYLCSVGGRQILNTEAFFGQGTRLTVV.